The 3 T cell receptor beta chains below come from one sample, sequenced in a study of cytomegalovirus exposure and HLA in healthy donors. Libraries were prepared by immunoSEQ multiplex PCR; TCRdb keeps only in-frame clonotypes and omits some of them. The sample gives about 150,000 clones, around nine tenths of which show up once; under 25% is in the top ten. The sequencing input was PBMCs. These receptors all stem from a man aged 18-30 years in good health and CMV-seropositive.

The rearrangement uses TRBV18 and TRBJ2-5; possibly TRBD2 for D (5 bases). Germline V gene sequence: CDR1 KGHSH, CDR2 LQKENI. V lost 8 bases and J lost 2, with 12 bases in between. The CDR3 runs to 13 residues. CDR3 bases: TGTGCCAGCCAACCGGGGATTCAAGAGACCCAGTACTTC. This codes for CASQPGIQETQYF.

The chain carries TRBV7-9 and TRBJ2-2; no clear D. The CDR3 length is 11 residues. Trimming pared 5 bases from V and 7 bases from J, leaving 5 bases between. In germline, CDR1 is SEHNR, CDR2 FQNEAQ (reference sequence). The CDR3: CASSPYGELFF. In nucleotides, the CDR3 is TGTGCCAGCAGCCCCTACGGGGAGCTGTTTTTT.

This chain joins TRBV29-1 and TRBJ2-7; tentative D call: TRBD2 (6 bases). This CDR3 is built from 12 residues. Germline V gene lookup returns CDR1 SQVTM and CDR2 ANQGSEA. V lost 7 bases and J 3 bases, leaving 13 bases between the germline ends. This CDR3 reads CSALGRGYEQYF. For the CDR3, the DNA is TGCAGCGCCCTAGGGCGGGGCTACGAGCAGTACTTC.